These 2 T cell receptor beta chains originate from one sample sequenced in a study of CXCR3-negative and CXCR3-positive naive CD8 T cells. The libraries of TRB cDNA were constructed through 5' RACE using UMI labels. From its re-call of the 5' RACE reads, TCRdb lists each CDR3 protein once, without DNA. The sample shows around 140,000 distinct CDR3 sequences, and approximately 0.3% sits with its ten largest clones. The sample consisted of naive CXCR3- CD8+ T cells from blood. Subset noted: CD45RO-CCR7+CD27+CD95- naive CD8+ T cells lacking CXCR3 (TNR3-). These receptors all come from a human donor in good health. Some clones in this sample may be carry-over from other donors' samples.

V gene TRBV10-2 combines with J gene TRBJ2-1; TCRdb's D call, TRBD1, is unchecked because there is no DNA. Germline loops: CDR1 WSHSY, CDR2 SAAADI. The CDR3 contains 17 residues. The CDR3 sequence is CASSERGDTSSYNEQFF.

V gene TRBV29-1 combines with J gene TRBJ2-7; without DNA, the TCRdb call of TRBD1 cannot be checked. Per the germline V gene, CDR1 is SQVTM and CDR2 is ANQGSEA. This CDR3 has 12 residues. CDR3 loop: CSVWTASGEQYF.